Shown below are 3 T cell receptor beta chains from a single sample sequenced in a study of identical twins. MiXCR, run by TCRdb on the 5' RACE reads, gives a single entry per CDR3 protein. The table lists 1.5 million or so distinct CDR3 sequences, 25% to 35% of them singletons. Material: cord blood. All receptors derive from a newborn girl in good health.

The chain has TRBV29-1 and TRBJ2-1, with D tentatively TRBD2 (5 bases). The CDR3 length is 13 residues. Germline CDR1 reads SQVTM; CDR2 reads ANQGSEA. The V end was cut by 4 bases, the J end by 4 bases, with 11 bases between. CDR3 loop: CSVGRVGYNEQFF. Here the CDR3 DNA reads TGCAGCGTTGGGCGGGTTGGGTACAATGAGCAGTTCTTC.

There are a few counts of this clonotype. J is TRBJ2-3 and V is TRBV20-1; 11 bases fit TRBD2. Unmatched junction bases numbered 10, after V lost 0 bases and J lost 5 bases. The germline V gene has CDR1 DFQATT and CDR2 SNEGSKA (reference sequence). This CDR3 has 17 residues. The CDR3 DNA sequence: TGCAGTGCTAGAGATTGGGGTCCTAGCGGGAGGAGAGATACGCAGTATTTT. Protein product: CSARDWGPSGRRDTQYF.

The chain has TRBV18 and TRBJ2-5; TRBD2 matches at 7 bases. V was clipped by 1 base and J by 5 bases; unmatched bases: 10. CDR3 size: 16 residues. Per the germline V gene, CDR1 is KGHSH and CDR2 is LQKENI. Here the CDR3 reads CASSPLTSLLEETQYF. DNA of the CDR3: TGTGCCAGCTCACCACTGACTAGCCTCCTTGAGGAGACCCAGTACTTC.